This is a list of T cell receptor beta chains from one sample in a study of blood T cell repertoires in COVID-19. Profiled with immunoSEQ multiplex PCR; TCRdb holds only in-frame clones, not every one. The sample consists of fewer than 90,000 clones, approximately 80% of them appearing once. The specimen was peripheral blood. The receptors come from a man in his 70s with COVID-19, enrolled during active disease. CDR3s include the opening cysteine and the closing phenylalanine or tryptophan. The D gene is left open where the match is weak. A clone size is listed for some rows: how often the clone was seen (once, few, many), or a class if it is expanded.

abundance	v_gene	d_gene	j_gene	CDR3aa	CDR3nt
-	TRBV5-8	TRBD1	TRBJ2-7	CASERTGEGYEQYF	TGTGCCAGCGAGAGGACAGGGGAGGGCTACGAGCAGTACTTC
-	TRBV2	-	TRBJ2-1	CASKFPGMGNEQFF	TGTGCCAGCAAGTTTCCGGGGATGGGCAATGAGCAGTTCTTC
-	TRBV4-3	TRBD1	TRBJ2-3	CASSRGVQGSSTDTQYF	TGCGCCAGCAGCCGAGGAGTACAGGGGTCTAGCACAGATACGCAGTATTTT
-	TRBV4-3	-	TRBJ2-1	CASSQDYIGNEQFF	TGCGCCAGCAGCCAAGACTATATCGGTAATGAGCAGTTCTTC
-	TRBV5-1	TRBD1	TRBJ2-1	CASSLAPGTDYNEQFF	TGCGCCAGCAGCTTGGCCCCCGGGACAGACTACAATGAGCAGTTCTTC
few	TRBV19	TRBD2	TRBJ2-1	CATAPFLAGNEQFF	TGTGCCACCGCCCCGTTCCTAGCGGGAAATGAGCAGTTCTTC
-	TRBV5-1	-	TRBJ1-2	CASSLAAGNYGYTF	TGCGCCAGCAGCTTGGCCGCGGGGAACTATGGCTACACCTTC
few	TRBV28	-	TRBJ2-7	CASSLAFSEQYF	TGTGCCAGCAGTTTGGCATTCTCCGAGCAGTACTTC
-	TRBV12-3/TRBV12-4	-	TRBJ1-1	CASSIQMNTEAFF	TGTGCCAGCAGTATTCAGATGAACACTGAAGCTTTCTTT
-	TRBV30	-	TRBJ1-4	CAWSVQSGLNEKLFF	TGTGCCTGGAGTGTACAGTCGGGGTTAAATGAAAAACTGTTTTTT
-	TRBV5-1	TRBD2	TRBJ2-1	CASSNGLAGVDEQFF	TGCGCCAGCAGCAACGGACTAGCGGGGGTCGATGAGCAGTTCTTC
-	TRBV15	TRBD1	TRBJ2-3	CATSRAWDRGEKDTQYF	TGTGCCACCAGCAGAGCGTGGGACAGGGGTGAGAAAGATACGCAGTATTTT
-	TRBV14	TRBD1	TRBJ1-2	CASSSRQGGVYGYTF	TGTGCCAGCAGCAGCCGACAGGGCGGTGTCTATGGCTACACCTTC
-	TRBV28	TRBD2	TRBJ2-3	CASTPAGGVSTDTQYF	TGTGCCAGCACTCCCGCGGGGGGAGTGAGCACAGATACGCAGTATTTT
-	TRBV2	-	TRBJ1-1	CASRGTSSNTEAFF	TGTGCCAGCAGGGGGACATCCTCGAACACTGAAGCTTTCTTT
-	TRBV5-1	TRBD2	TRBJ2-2	CASSKLAGGRGNTGELFF	TGCGCCAGCAGCAAGCTAGCGGGGGGGCGAGGGAACACCGGGGAGCTGTTTTTT
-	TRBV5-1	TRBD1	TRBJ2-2	CASSRLWTGANTGELFF	TGCGCCAGCAGCAGGTTATGGACAGGGGCGAACACCGGGGAGCTGTTTTTT
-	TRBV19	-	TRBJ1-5	CASSPRQPERPQHF	TGTGCCAGTAGTCCAAGACAGCCTGAGAGGCCCCAGCATTTT
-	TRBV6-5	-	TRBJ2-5	CASFDYFQETQYF	TGTGCCAGCTTTGACTACTTCCAAGAGACCCAGTACTTC
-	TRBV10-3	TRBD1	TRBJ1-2	CAIGGDRGLYGYTF	TGTGCCATCGGAGGGGACAGGGGGTTGTATGGCTACACCTTC
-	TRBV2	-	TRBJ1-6	CASSPEAGWNSPLHF	TGTGCCAGCAGTCCTGAGGCAGGGTGGAATTCACCCCTCCACTTT
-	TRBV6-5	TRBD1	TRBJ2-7	CASSFAGTGSYEQYF	TGTGCCAGCAGTTTTGCCGGGACAGGGTCCTACGAGCAGTACTTC
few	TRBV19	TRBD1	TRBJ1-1	CASSPRTGGTEAFF	TGTGCCAGTAGTCCCCGGACAGGGGGGACTGAAGCTTTCTTT
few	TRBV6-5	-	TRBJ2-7	CASSYSLSGSYEQYF	TGTGCCAGCAGTTACTCGTTATCCGGGAGCTACGAGCAGTACTTC
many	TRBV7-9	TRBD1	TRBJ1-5	CASGRTGDFQPQHF	TGTGCCAGCGGCCGGACAGGGGACTTTCAGCCCCAGCATTTT
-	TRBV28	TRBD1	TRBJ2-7	CALSTGTGGSEQYF	TGTGCGCTCTCTACCGGGACAGGGGGCTCCGAGCAGTACTTC
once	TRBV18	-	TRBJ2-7	CASSPGIDNEQYF	TGTGCCAGCTCACCCGGGATTGATAACGAGCAGTACTTC
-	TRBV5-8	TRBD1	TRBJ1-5	CASSPGQGNQPQHF	TGTGCCAGCAGCCCCGGACAGGGGAATCAGCCCCAGCATTTT
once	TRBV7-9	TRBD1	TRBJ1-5	CASSLAGGTGNAEPQHF	TGTGCCAGCAGCTTAGCGGGGGGGACAGGGAACGCGGAGCCCCAGCATTTT
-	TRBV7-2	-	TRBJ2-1	CASSLSSGYNEQFF	TGTGCCAGCAGCTTGAGTAGCGGATACAATGAGCAGTTCTTC
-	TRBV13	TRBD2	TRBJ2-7	CASSRQKRELYEQYF	TGTGCCAGCAGCCGCCAGAAGCGGGAGTTATACGAGCAGTACTTC
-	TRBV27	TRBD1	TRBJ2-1	CASQRQGGYEQFF	TGTGCCAGCCAACGACAGGGGGGCTATGAGCAGTTCTTC